Listed below are T cell receptor beta chains from one sample, sequenced in a study of T cell repertoires in cytomegalovirus infection. TCRdb re-called the reads through MiXCR, storing one row per CDR3 protein. Of approximately 150,000 distinct CDR3 sequences listed, more than 15% are singletons. Specimen: CD8+ T cells from PBMCs. These receptors were collected from a human donor in good health (CMV status not recorded). Some clones in this sample may be carry-over from other donors' samples. Both conserved end residues are part of each CDR3. D genes are given only for firm matches. The listing skips clone size in some rows; elsewhere it reads once, few, many or a size class.

CDR3 protein: CASSDSVSRSTNTGELFF
CDR3 DNA: TGTGCCAGCAGTGACTCAGTAAGCAGGTCCACGAACACCGGGGAGCTGTTTTTT
clone size: few
V gene: TRBV6-4
D gene: .
J gene: TRBJ2-2

CDR3 protein: CASTIAGGGWNEQFF
CDR3 DNA: TGTGCCAGCACTATAGCGGGAGGAGGTTGGAATGAGCAGTTCTTC
clone size: .
V gene: TRBV28
D gene: TRBD2
J gene: TRBJ2-1

CDR3 protein: CASSLRGSDRDDEKLFF
CDR3 DNA: TGTGCCAGCAGCTTAAGGGGGTCGGACAGGGATGACGAAAAACTGTTTTTT
clone size: few
V gene: TRBV7-6
D gene: TRBD1
J gene: TRBJ1-4

CDR3 protein: CASSDKTYEQYF
CDR3 DNA: TGTGCCAGCTCCGACAAGACCTACGAGCAGTACTTC
clone size: few
V gene: TRBV14
D gene: .
J gene: TRBJ2-7

CDR3 protein: CASSPPSGGPSWQYF
CDR3 DNA: TGTGCCAGCAGCCCTCCTAGCGGGGGGCCGAGTTGGCAGTACTTC
clone size: .
V gene: TRBV28
D gene: TRBD2
J gene: TRBJ2-7

CDR3 protein: CASSYGGTSSQLGNQPQHF
CDR3 DNA: TGTGCCAGCAGTTACGGGGGGACATCCTCTCAATTAGGCAATCAGCCCCAGCATTTT
clone size: .
V gene: TRBV6-5
D gene: .
J gene: TRBJ1-5

CDR3 protein: CAISESMSPAVDEQFF
CDR3 DNA: TGTGCCATCAGTGAGTCGATGAGCCCGGCCGTCGATGAGCAGTTCTTC
clone size: few
V gene: TRBV10-3
D gene: .
J gene: TRBJ2-1

CDR3 protein: CASSYSGNPQHF
CDR3 DNA: TGTGCCAGCAGTTATTCCGGGAACCCCCAGCATTTT
clone size: .
V gene: TRBV6-6
D gene: .
J gene: TRBJ1-5

CDR3 protein: CSVGWDGYTF
CDR3 DNA: TGCAGCGTTGGGTGGGATGGCTACACCTTC
clone size: .
V gene: TRBV29-1
D gene: .
J gene: TRBJ1-2

CDR3 protein: CSARGGAYNEQFF
CDR3 DNA: TGCAGTGCTAGAGGGGGGGCCTACAATGAGCAGTTCTTC
clone size: once
V gene: TRBV20-1
D gene: .
J gene: TRBJ2-1

CDR3 protein: CASSYTGARTDTQYF
CDR3 DNA: TGTGCCAGCAGTTACACTGGGGCCCGCACAGATACGCAGTATTTT
clone size: .
V gene: TRBV6-6
D gene: .
J gene: TRBJ2-3

CDR3 protein: CASSVGGGDGYTF
CDR3 DNA: TGTGCCAGCAGCGTAGGAGGAGGTGATGGCTACACCTTC
clone size: few
V gene: TRBV9
D gene: .
J gene: TRBJ1-2

CDR3 protein: CASSQVAGSINEQYF
CDR3 DNA: TGTGCCAGCAGCCAGGTAGCGGGGTCAATCAACGAGCAGTACTTC
clone size: .
V gene: TRBV14
D gene: TRBD2
J gene: TRBJ2-7

CDR3 protein: CASRAGANHGYTF
CDR3 DNA: TGTGCCAGCAGAGCGGGGGCTAACCATGGCTACACCTTC
clone size: .
V gene: TRBV7-9
D gene: .
J gene: TRBJ1-2

CDR3 protein: CASSSPLPYNEQFF
CDR3 DNA: TGTGCCAGCAGTAGCCCGCTGCCCTACAATGAGCAGTTCTTC
clone size: .
V gene: TRBV27
D gene: .
J gene: TRBJ2-1

CDR3 protein: CASCDEIAGVPFYEQYF
CDR3 DNA: TGTGCCAGCTGCGACGAAATAGCGGGAGTTCCTTTCTACGAGCAGTACTTC
clone size: .
V gene: TRBV7-6
D gene: TRBD2
J gene: TRBJ2-7

CDR3 protein: CASSPPPGPTEAFF
CDR3 DNA: TGTGCCAGCAGTCCGCCGCCAGGCCCCACTGAAGCTTTCTTT
clone size: .
V gene: TRBV6-2/TRBV6-3
D gene: .
J gene: TRBJ1-1